The 7 T cell receptor beta chains reported below all come from one sample, sequenced in a study of radiotherapy plus CTLA-4 blockade in lung cancer. TCRdb's table, derived via immunoSEQ multiplex PCR, lists solely in-frame clones and lacks some. The table shows about 120,000 clones, with 75% to 80% occurring only once. Sequencing used peripheral blood, obtained from a patient treated with radiotherapy plus ipilimumab. Source of these receptors: a human donor with non-small cell lung cancer who had a partial response to radiotherapy plus ipilimumab.

To note about this clone: Sequence at one end of the junction differs from germline and may be a read error. The chain links TRBV29-1 to TRBJ1-2, with D unclear. This CDR3 has 12 amino acids. From germline, CDR1 is SQVTM and CDR2 ANQGSEA. CDR3 nucleotide sequence: TGCAGCGTTGAGCTGGGCAAAAGGTGTACAGTTTTC. It is translated as CSVELGKRCTVF.

The rearrangement uses TRBV7-9 and TRBJ2-7; D is possibly TRBD1 (5 bases). CDR1 and CDR2 from the germline V gene are SEHNR and FQNEAQ (reference sequence). With 4 bases removed from V and 4 bases from J, the gap between germline ends came to 11 bases. The length of the CDR3 is 13 residues. For the CDR3, the DNA is TGTGCCAGCAGCTCGAAAGACAGTTACGAGCAGTACTTC. Translation gives CASSSKDSYEQYF.

CDR3 amino acids: CASSTSGGLNSNQPQHF. The CDR3 bases are TGTGCCAGCAGCACATCAGGGGGCCTAAATAGCAATCAGCCCCAGCATTTT. The V and J genes are TRBV11-2 and TRBJ1-5; 8 bases fit TRBD1. The junction had 9 bases not matched to a gene; V was cut back by 5 bases and J by 0 bases. Germline lookup yields CDR1 SGHAT and CDR2 FQNNGV. CDR3 size: 17 residues.

V and J are TRBV9 and TRBJ1-4; D is uncertain. There are 13 residues in the CDR3. The germline V and J ends were trimmed by 0 bases and 3 bases, with 3 bases remaining between them. Looked up from germline, CDR1 is SGDLS and CDR2 is YYNGEE. The CDR3 region is CASSVGPNEKLFF. Here the CDR3 DNA reads TGTGCCAGCAGCGTAGGGCCTAATGAAAAACTGTTTTTT.

This clone was found once. The rearrangement joins TRBV4-1 to TRBJ2-5; a possible D gene is TRBD1 (6 bases). The V gene lost 3 bases and the J gene lost 2 bases, with 10 bases spanning the gap. This CDR3 is 14 amino acids long. Germline values: CDR1 MGHRA, CDR2 YSYEKL. The CDR3 DNA reads TGCGCCAGCAGCCACCTTGGACAGCAAGAGACCCAGTACTTC. Translated, it gives CASSHLGQQETQYF.

The sample holds a few counts of this clone. This rearrangement joins TRBV6-5 to TRBJ1-5; 9 nucleotides line up with TRBD1. The ends lost 4 bases at V and 6 bases at J; junction bases unmatched: 7. Germline V gene sequence: CDR1 MNHEY, CDR2 SVGAGI. This CDR3 has 15 amino acids. DNA of the CDR3: TGTGCCAGCAGTTCCCACACAGGGGGCTCTCAGCCCCAGCATTTT. Amino acid sequence: CASSSHTGGSQPQHF.

The chain carries TRBV5-1 and TRBJ1-5; unclear D gene. The CDR3 length is 10 residues. Trimming left V 6 bases short and J 7 bases short, with 5 bases between. Germline V gives CDR1 SGHRS, CDR2 YFSETQ. CDR3 sequence reads: CASNKQPQHF. For the CDR3, the DNA is TGCGCCAGCAACAAACAGCCCCAGCATTTT.